This T cell receptor beta chain was sequenced in a study of blood T cell repertoires in COVID-19. Study in general: Sources were T cells, B-cell-depleted T cells, or PBMCs; the material itself was cDNA or gDNA.

Original processing notes: Cell counts per sample came from amplifying reference gene primers. Profiling relied on immunoSEQ multiplex PCR, and the TCRdb table lists in-frame clones only, not all of them. Clonal size and the V and J genes are those of that table, whereas D and trimming came from the DNA. This sample carries 100,000 to 150,000 clones, around 84% of them seen once, and the ten largest clones take 2% to 2.5%. Residents of about 25 US areas, aged about 18 to 89 years, made up the participants. Cohort allocation depended upon clinical history that participants reported. Germline values: CDR1 KGHSH, CDR2 LQKENI. Trimming cost V 1 base and J 5 bases; bases outside gene matches: 4. This CDR3 contains 14 residues.

The specimen was PBMCs or T cells enriched from blood (not recorded which). V usage is TRBV18 and J usage is TRBJ2-7, with 8 positions matching TRBD1. The receptor was isolated from a man aged 35-49 years with acute COVID-19. The CDR3 sequence is CASSPLQGADEQYF. The CDR3, as DNA: TGTGCCAGCTCACCACTCCAGGGGGCGGACGAGCAGTACTTC.